This T cell receptor (beta chain) comes out of a study of cytomegalovirus exposure and HLA in healthy donors. Broader study findings: Productive status was seen about 87% or about 30% of the time for most TCR beta V segments in an earlier analysis.

The PCR had 60 Vbeta and 13 Jbeta primers. Assay: immunoSEQ multiplex PCR; the TCRdb copy retains only in-frame clones and omits some. The sample carries 200,000 to 300,000 clones, 82% recorded once. In the case of this clone: Its antigen remains unknown.

The germline V gene has CDR1 LNHDA and CDR2 SQIVND (reference sequence). Trimming took off 10 bases at V and 4 bases at J, with 19 bases between the two ends. The CDR3 consists of 14 residues. The specimen was PBMCs. This sequence was found in a middle-aged woman in good health and CMV-seropositive. V usage is TRBV19 and J usage is TRBJ1-2, with D perhaps TRBD1 (5 bases). The CDR3 protein is CATRRGGTGYGYTF. As DNA, the CDR3 is TGTGCCACCCGGAGGGGTGGGACGGGCTATGGCTACACCTTC.